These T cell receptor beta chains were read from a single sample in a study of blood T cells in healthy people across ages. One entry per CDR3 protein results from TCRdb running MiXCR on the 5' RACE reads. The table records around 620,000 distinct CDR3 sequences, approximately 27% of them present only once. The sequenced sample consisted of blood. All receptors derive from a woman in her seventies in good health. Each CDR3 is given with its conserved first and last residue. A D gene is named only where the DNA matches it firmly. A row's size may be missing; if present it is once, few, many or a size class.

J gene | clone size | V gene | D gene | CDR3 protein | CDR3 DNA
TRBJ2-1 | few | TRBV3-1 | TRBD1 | CASSQDWGQNNEQFF | TGTGCCAGCAGCCAAGATTGGGGACAGAACAATGAGCAGTTCTTC
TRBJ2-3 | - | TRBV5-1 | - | CASRVRTSTDTQYF | TGCGCCAGCAGAGTGAGGACGAGCACAGATACGCAGTATTTT
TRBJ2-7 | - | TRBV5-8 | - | CASSPFARSSYEQYF | TGTGCCAGCAGCCCATTTGCGCGGAGCTCCTACGAGCAGTACTTC
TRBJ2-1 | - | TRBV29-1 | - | CSVGRDNEQFF | TGCAGCGTTGGAAGAGACAATGAGCAGTTCTTC
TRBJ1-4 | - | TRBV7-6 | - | CASSSRRGKATNEKLFF | TGTGCCAGCAGCTCTAGGCGGGGGAAAGCAACTAATGAAAAACTGTTTTTT
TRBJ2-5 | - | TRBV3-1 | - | CASSQAQGGQYF | TGTGCCAGCAGCCAAGCCCAGGGGGGCCAGTACTTC
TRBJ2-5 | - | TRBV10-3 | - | CAISGSKETQYF | TGTGCCATCAGTGGCTCGAAGGAGACCCAGTACTTC
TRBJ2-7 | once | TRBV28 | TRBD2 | CASSMLAGGYFGEQYF | TGTGCCAGCAGTATGCTAGCGGGGGGGTACTTTGGCGAGCAGTACTTC
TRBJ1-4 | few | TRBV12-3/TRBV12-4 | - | CASSLSTGSEKLFF | TGTGCCAGCAGTTTAAGCACAGGGAGCGAAAAACTGTTTTTT
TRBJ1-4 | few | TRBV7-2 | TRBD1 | CASSLGWDSMILGEKLFF | TGTGCCAGCAGCTTAGGTTGGGACAGTATGATTTTGGGTGAAAAACTGTTTTTT
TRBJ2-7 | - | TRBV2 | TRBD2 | CASSDTSGGAGSYEQYF | TGTGCCAGCAGTGATACTAGCGGGGGGGCCGGCTCCTACGAGCAGTACTTC
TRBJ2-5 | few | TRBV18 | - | CASSSVTETQYF | TGTGCCAGCTCATCTGTTACAGAGACCCAGTACTTC
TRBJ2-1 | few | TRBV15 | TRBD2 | CATSRPLAGGLHEQFF | TGTGCCACCAGCAGACCTCTAGCGGGGGGGCTCCATGAGCAGTTCTTC
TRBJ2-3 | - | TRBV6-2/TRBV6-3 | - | CASSYSRRGRTDTQYF | TGTGCCAGCAGTTACTCGAGGCGGGGGCGCACAGATACGCAGTATTTT
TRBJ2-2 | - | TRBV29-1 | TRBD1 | CSVTPDRNSGELFF | TGCAGCGTTACGCCGGACAGGAACTCCGGGGAGCTGTTTTTT
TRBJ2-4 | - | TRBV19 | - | CASSMGAFAKNIQYF | TGTGCCAGTAGTATGGGCGCTTTTGCCAAAAACATTCAGTACTTC